This T cell receptor beta chain emerged from a study of T cell responses to AZD1222 COVID-19 vaccine. CDR1 is DFQATT, CDR2 SNEGSKA, per germline (reference sequence). The CDR3 totals 13 residues. Trimming cost V 3 bases and J 4 bases, with 12 bases left between them. Profiled with immunoSEQ multiplex PCR; TCRdb holds only in-frame clones, not every one. The sample comprises approximately 77,000 clones, more than 85% of which are singletons, and under 5% rests with the top ten. The sample consisted of peripheral blood, taken 28 days after the second AZD1222 dose. The chain has TRBV20-1 and TRBJ1-1, with a possible D match to TRBD1 (5 bases). This TCR was sampled from an adult who received the AZD1222 COVID-19 vaccine. This CDR3 is CSASNPQGTEAFF. For the CDR3, the DNA is TGCAGTGCTAGTAACCCGCAGGGCACTGAAGCTTTCTTT.